This T cell receptor (beta chain) was obtained from a study of blood T cell repertoires in COVID-19. Overall study context: The study drew acute and convalescent COVID-19 samples from the United States, Italy and Spain.

Some clones are missing from TCRdb's copy, which holds only in-frame ones; the method was immunoSEQ multiplex PCR. The sample holds more than 150,000 clones, 60% to 85% seen once. Germline loops: CDR1 SGHAT, CDR2 FQNNGV. J lost 5 bases, V lost 4 bases, and 5 bases had no gene match. This CDR3 has 15 amino acids. In its sample, this clone was seen many times. This clonotype originated in a man in his sixties with active or convalescent COVID-19. The sequencing sample was made of peripheral blood. This chain connects TRBV11-2 to TRBJ2-7, with 13 bases that match TRBD2. In DNA form, the CDR3 reads TGTGCCAGCAGCTCTTGGACTAGCGGGAGTGACGAGCAGTACTTC. Protein: CASSSWTSGSDEQYF. The variable domain in full, with the rest retrieved from reference TRBV11-2 and TRBJ2-7, is EAGVAQSPRYKIIEKRQSVAFWCNPISGHATLYWYQQILGQGPKLLIQFQNNGVVDDSQLPKDRFSAERLKGVDSTLKIQPAKLEDSAVYLCASSSWTSGSDEQYFGPGTRLTVT.